Sequencing of this TCR beta chain was carried out in a study of beta chain features in type 1 diabetes. Whole-study findings and limits: Significant though moderate, a shortening of TCRB CDR3s appeared in all four CD4+ subsets of Type 1 diabetes patients.

Per germline, CDR1 SNHLY and CDR2 FYNNEI. V trimming: 6 bases; J trimming: 1 base; junction bases outside the gene matches: 8. CDR3 length: 16 amino acids. The isolated RNA, all of it, was reverse transcribed, so expressed TCRB transcripts were what got sequenced. The method was immunoSEQ multiplex PCR; TCRdb's version includes in-frame clones alone and lacks a portion of them. The sample lists a few hundred thousand clones, approximately 15% occurring once. Turning to this clone: What it binds is not known.

Populations obtained by sorting all exceeded 98% purity. The gene calls are TRBV2 and TRBJ2-2; 7 bases match TRBD1. The TCR was taken from a young woman with type 1 diabetes. Sequencing was done on a sample of naive CD4+ T cells from blood. The DNA for the CDR3 is TGTGCCAGCAGCTTAACCGGGACAGAGAACACCGGGGAGCTGTTTTTT. Translating it yields CASSLTGTENTGELFF.